Presented here are 15 T cell receptor beta chains from one specimen sequenced in a study of brain T cells in children with intractable seizures. Produced via immunoSEQ multiplex PCR; TCRdb's table is partial and in-frame only. The table lists some 80,000 clones, more than 75% of them singletons. Material: peripheral blood, obtained at surgery. These receptors originate from a girl aged 2 to 9 with Rasmussen encephalitis and intractable seizures.

The rearrangement links TRBV28 to TRBJ1-1; D ambiguous. Germline V gene lookup returns CDR1 MDHEN and CDR2 SYDVKM. V was cut by 3 bases and J by 5 bases, with 13 bases left in between. The CDR3 is 14 amino acids. CDR3 sequence (DNA): TGTGCCAGCAGTTTGCGTCCTCCGTGGACTGAAGCTTTCTTT. It translates to CASSLRPPWTEAFF. Based on the CDR3 plus reference TRBV28 and TRBJ1-1, the full variable domain is DVKVTQSSRYLVKRTGEKVFLECVQDMDHENMFWYRQDPGLGLRLIYFSYDVKMKEKGDIPEGYSVSREKKERFSLILESASTNQTSMYLCASSLRPPWTEAFFGQGTRLTVV.

The chain has TRBV25-1 and TRBJ2-2; weak D call: TRBD1 (6 bases). Trimming removed 4 bases at V and 8 bases at J, with 17 bases between. The CDR3 consists of 15 residues. Per germline, CDR1 MGHDK and CDR2 SYGVNS. The CDR3 sequence is CASSVGGAISGELFF. The CDR3 DNA reads as TGTGCCAGCAGTGTAGGGGGAGCGATATCTGGGGAGCTGTTTTTT.

J is TRBJ2-3 and V is TRBV5-4, with 12 bases matching TRBD2. CDR1 is SGHNT, CDR2 YYREEE, per germline (reference sequence). Trimming at V came to 4 bases and at J to 7 bases, leaving 22 bases not matched to a gene. The CDR3 totals 20 residues. For the CDR3, the DNA is TGTGCCAGCAGCCGTTTTCTTACGGGCCCGCTAGCGGGGGGGCCGCATACGCAGTATTTT. Amino acids: CASSRFLTGPLAGGPHTQYF. The entire variable domain, with the rest obtained from reference TRBV5-4 and TRBJ2-3, is as follows: ETGVTQSPTHLIKTRGQQVTLRCSSQSGHNTVSWYQQALGQGPQFIFQYYREEENGRGNFPPRFSGLQFPNYSSELNVNALELDDSALYLCASSRFLTGPLAGGPHTQYFGPGTRLTVL.

V is TRBV12-3 or TRBV12-4 and J is TRBJ2-1, with 8 bases lining up with TRBD1. This CDR3 contains 13 residues. The V and J ends lost 6 bases and 7 bases, in that order; junction bases with no gene match: 5. The DNA of the CDR3 is TGTGCCAGCAGGCGGACAGGGAAGAATGAGCAGTTCTTC. Protein sequence: CASRRTGKNEQFF.

This clone was detected only once. The chain uses TRBV11-2 and TRBJ2-7; D possibly corresponds to TRBD1 (8 bases). Per the germline V gene, CDR1 is SGHAT and CDR2 is FQNNGV. V lost 1 base and J lost 1, with 20 bases in between. This CDR3 is 18 amino acids long. The CDR3 reads CASSLGWRTGRGSYEQYF. The CDR3 DNA sequence: TGTGCCAGCAGCTTAGGGTGGAGGACAGGGAGGGGGTCCTACGAGCAGTACTTC.

A few counts support this clone. The chain is built from TRBV18 and TRBJ1-1; D not resolved. V was shortened by 0 bases and J by 7 bases, with 18 bases between the two germline ends. CDR3 length equals 16 residues. Germline CDR1 reads KGHSH; CDR2 reads LQKENI. CDR3 nucleotide sequence: TGTGCCAGCTCACCACCGAGGAGGGATCGTCCAATTGAAGCTTTCTTT. It specifies CASSPPRRDRPIEAFF.

The genes are TRBV10-1 and TRBJ2-3; 9 nucleotides match TRBD2. This CDR3 is 14 amino acids long. V trimming: 3 bases; J trimming: 5 bases; junction bases outside the gene matches: 3. Germline V gene lookup returns CDR1 WNHNN and CDR2 SYGVQD (reference sequence). For the CDR3, the DNA is TGCGCCAGCAGTGAAAGTAGCGGGAGAGATACGCAGTATTTT. This gives the protein CASSESSGRDTQYF.

This rearrangement joins TRBV9 to TRBJ2-7; D may be TRBD1 or TRBD2 (5 bases each). This CDR3 comprises 14 residues. V dropped 1 base and J dropped 0 bases, with 8 bases sitting between them. Germline loops: CDR1 SGDLS, CDR2 YYNGEE. The CDR3 region has the DNA TGTGCCAGCAGCGTACGGGACGGCTCCTACGAGCAGTACTTC. Residues: CASSVRDGSYEQYF.

The chain joins TRBV11-3 to TRBJ1-4; unclear D gene. The CDR3 loop spans 14 amino acids. The germline CDR1 and CDR2 sequences are SGHNT and YENEEA. V lost 6 bases to trimming and J lost 0 bases, with 8 bases between them. The CDR3 DNA follows: TGTGCCAGCAGTTCCCTCACAACTAATGAAAAACTGTTTTTT. As protein: CASSSLTTNEKLFF.

This clone has just one count. The gene calls are TRBV3-1 (or the pseudogene TRBV3-2) and TRBJ1-2; 7 bases align to TRBD1. This CDR3 region has 14 residues. CDR1 is LGHDT, CDR2 YNNKEL, per germline (reference sequence). The ends lost 1 base at V and 8 bases at J; junction bases unmatched: 7. The CDR3 here is CASSQGQGVVGYTF. The CDR3 coding sequence is TGTGCCAGCAGCCAAGGGCAGGGGGTAGTCGGCTACACCTTC.

The chain has TRBV2 and TRBJ1-5; 8 bases are shared with TRBD1. The V gene end was trimmed by 6 bases and the J gene end by 2 bases; junction bases not matched to a gene: 21. The V gene's germline CDR1 is SNHLY and CDR2 FYNNEI. This CDR3 spans 20 amino acids. DNA for the CDR3: TGTGCCAGCAGGGGGACGAAAGCGGCAGGGGGCGAGATAGGCAATCAGCCCCAGCATTTT. Translating it yields CASRGTKAAGGEIGNQPQHF.

The chain couples TRBV27 to TRBJ1-2; TRBD1 is a possible D gene (5 bases). The germline V and J ends were trimmed by 3 bases and 6 bases, with 14 bases remaining between them. The CDR3 runs 14 residues. In germline, CDR1 is MNHEY, CDR2 SMNVEV (reference sequence). The CDR3 reads CASSFRDGRNGYTF. The CDR3, as DNA: TGTGCCAGCAGTTTCAGGGATGGAAGGAATGGCTACACCTTC.

The rearrangement uses TRBV18 and TRBJ1-4, with no clear D. Germline V gene sequence: CDR1 KGHSH, CDR2 LQKENI. The CDR3 sequence is 13 residues long. The ends were cut back, 1 base at V and 9 bases at J, with 9 bases in the middle. This CDR3 reads CASSPRAGQKLFF. The DNA for the CDR3 is TGTGCCAGCTCACCACGTGCGGGTCAAAAACTGTTTTTT.

V gene TRBV5-4 combines with J gene TRBJ2-3, with unresolved D. The germline CDR1 and CDR2 sequences are SGHNT and YYREEE (reference sequence). This CDR3 has 12 residues. V was pared by 3 bases and J by 6 bases, with 8 bases between. CDR3 amino acids: CASSYTRDTQYF. CDR3 nucleotide sequence: TGTGCCAGCAGCTATACTCGGGATACGCAGTATTTT.

The chain joins TRBV5-8 to TRBJ2-5; D may be TRBD1 (5 bases). The germline V and J ends were trimmed by 2 bases and 5 bases, with 16 bases remaining between them. Germline loops: CDR1 SGHTS, CDR2 YDEGEE. The CDR3 has 15 amino acids. The DNA for the CDR3 is TGTGCCAGCAGCTTAGCGTCAGGGTTGGAGGAGACCCAGTACTTC. Translating gives CASSLASGLEETQYF.